These 3 T cell receptor beta chains were all obtained from the same sample, sequenced in a study of neurological immune-mediated disorders. Each CDR3 protein is one row after TCRdb ran MiXCR on the 5' RACE reads. Here the sample spans about 84,000 distinct CDR3 sequences, over 9% being singletons. The sequenced sample consisted of PBMCs. The receptors shown here come from a man between 40 and 49 years old in good health.

There are many counts of this clonotype. The chain couples TRBV20-1 to TRBJ1-1; a possible D gene is TRBD1 (6 bases). V was shortened by 6 bases and J by 0 bases, with 17 bases between the two germline ends. Germline values: CDR1 DFQATT, CDR2 SNEGSKA (reference sequence). The CDR3 covers 15 residues. The CDR3 coding sequence is TGCAGTGCCTCCCGGACAGTTCTCCTGAACACTGAAGCTTTCTTT. It is translated as CSASRTVLLNTEAFF.

This clonotype was seen many times. V and J are TRBV20-1 and TRBJ2-3, with TRBD2 matching 8 bases. The V segment lost 3 bases and the J segment 6 bases; nucleotides outside the gene matches: 17. CDR1 and CDR2 from the germline V gene are DFQATT and SNEGSKA (reference sequence). The CDR3 is 17 residues long. In DNA, the CDR3 is TGCAGTGCTAGCAAGGAAGGTAGCGGGGTCCGGCTTGATACGCAGTATTTT. Translation gives CSASKEGSGVRLDTQYF.

This clonotype appeared many times. The chain has TRBV28 and TRBJ2-1, with D tentatively TRBD2 (5 bases). The CDR3 has 15 amino acids. V gave up 4 bases and J gave up 6 bases, with 16 bases separating them. CDR1 MDHEN and CDR2 SYDVKM come from the germline V gene. As DNA, the CDR3 is TGTGCCAGCAGTTACCCAGCGGAGACCCTCAATGAGCAGTTCTTC. Translation gives CASSYPAETLNEQFF.